The table lists the clone carrying this T cell receptor (beta chain) with a few counts. This entry is derived from a study of OX40 agonist ivuxolimab in advanced cancers. Measured with immunoSEQ multiplex PCR; TCRdb has only the in-frame clones, and not every one. The sample has about 130,000 clones; 92% are singletons. This CDR3 is built from 14 residues. V lost 4 bases to trimming and J lost 5 bases, with 12 bases between them. Per the germline V gene, CDR1 is SGHTA and CDR2 is FQGTGA. The source is an adult with an advanced solid tumor such as melanoma, head and neck, liver or kidney cancer. Here the sequenced sample was CD4+ or CD8+ T cells sorted from blood, taken in a trial of the OX40 agonist ivuxolimab. This chain links TRBV7-3 with TRBJ2-1; D is undetermined. CDR3 DNA: TGTGCCAGCAGCTGGGCCGGGTCTGACAATGAGCAGTTCTTC. Protein sequence: CASSWAGSDNEQFF.